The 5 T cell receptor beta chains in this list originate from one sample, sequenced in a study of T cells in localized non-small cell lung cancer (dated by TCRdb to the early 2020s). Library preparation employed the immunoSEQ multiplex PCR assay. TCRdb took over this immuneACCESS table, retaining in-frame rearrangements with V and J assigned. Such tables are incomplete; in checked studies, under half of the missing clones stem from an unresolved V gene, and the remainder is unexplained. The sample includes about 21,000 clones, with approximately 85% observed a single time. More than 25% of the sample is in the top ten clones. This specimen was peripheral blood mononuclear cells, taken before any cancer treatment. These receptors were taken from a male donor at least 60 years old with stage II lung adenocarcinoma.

CDR3 coding DNA: TGTGCCAGCAGCCTCCGGACTAGCGGGAGGGCCAAAAACATTCAGTACTTC. Protein product: CASSLRTSGRAKNIQYF. The gene calls are TRBV9 and TRBJ2-4, with TRBD2 identical over 14 bases. Germline V lookup: CDR1 SGDLS, CDR2 YYNGEE. CDR3 length: 17 amino acids. J gave up 1 base and V 4 bases, and 4 bases lay outside the gene matches.

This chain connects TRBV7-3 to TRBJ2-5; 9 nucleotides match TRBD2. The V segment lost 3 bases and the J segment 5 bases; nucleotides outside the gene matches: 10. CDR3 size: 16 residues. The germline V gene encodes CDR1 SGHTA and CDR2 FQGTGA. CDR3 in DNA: TGTGCCAGCAGCTTCGAGGTAGCGGGAGTTTGGGAGACCCAGTACTTC. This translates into CASSFEVAGVWETQYF.

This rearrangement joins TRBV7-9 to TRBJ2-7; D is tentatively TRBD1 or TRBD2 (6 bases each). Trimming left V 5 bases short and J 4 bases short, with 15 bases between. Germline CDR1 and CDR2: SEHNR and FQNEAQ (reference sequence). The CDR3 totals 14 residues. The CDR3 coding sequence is TGTGCCAGCAGCCCAATACGGGGGCCATACGAGCAGTACTTC. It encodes CASSPIRGPYEQYF.

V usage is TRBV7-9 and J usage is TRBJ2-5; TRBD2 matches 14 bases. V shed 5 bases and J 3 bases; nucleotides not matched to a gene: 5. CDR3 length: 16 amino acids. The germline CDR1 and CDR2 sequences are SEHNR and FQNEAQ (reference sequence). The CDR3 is CASSPGTSGSKETQYF. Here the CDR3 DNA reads TGTGCCAGCAGCCCTGGGACTAGCGGGAGTAAAGAGACCCAGTACTTC.

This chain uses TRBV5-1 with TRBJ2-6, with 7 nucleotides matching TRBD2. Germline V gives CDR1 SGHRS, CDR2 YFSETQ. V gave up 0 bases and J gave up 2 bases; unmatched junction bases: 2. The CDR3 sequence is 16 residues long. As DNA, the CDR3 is TGCGCCAGCAGCTTGGGCACTAGCGCTGGGGCCAACGTCCTGACTTTC. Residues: CASSLGTSAGANVLTF.